This T cell receptor beta chain emerged from a study of molecular identifiers for immune sequencing clone quantification. Study results and caveats: Clone sizes could be underestimated for highly expanded clones when identical TCR molecules share a barcode.

MiXCR was run by TCRdb on the PCR reads, yielding one entry per CDR3 protein. The sample lists some 70,000 distinct CDR3 sequences; roughly 20% were seen once. Per the germline V gene, CDR1 is MNHEY and CDR2 is SMNVEV (reference sequence). V gave up 7 bases and J gave up 1 base, with 10 bases separating them. This CDR3 spans 14 amino acids. The CD8+CD4-CCR7+CD45RA+ phenotype defined the sorted naive CD8 T cells. Details on this clonotype: Its matching antigen is unknown. Being one base from a much bigger clone, this may be a read error.

Sequencing was carried out using naive CD8+ T cells from blood, with Jurkat cell RNA spiked in. As to subset: FACS-sorted CD8+CD4-CCR7+CD45RA+ naive T cells. The chain employs TRBV27 and TRBJ2-2; the D is unclear. The clonotype comes from a human donor in good health. Some libraries in this study had Jurkat cell RNA spiked in. The chain's CDR3 is CASNSGLNTGELFF. CDR3 DNA: TGTGCCAGCAATTCTGGTCTGAACACCGGGGAGCTGTTTTTT.